This TCR beta chain was identified during a study of T cells in Graves' hyperthyroidism and ophthalmopathy. Study as a whole: At the time of initial diagnosis and before any treatment, peripheral blood was collected.

TCR beta CDR3 regions were amplified from RNA transcripts. HTBI primers were the set used in a first-round RT-PCR of the TCR CDR3. TCRdb reanalysed the multiplex PCR reads using MiXCR and keeps one entry per CDR3 protein. Of under 400,000 distinct CDR3 sequences in the sample, more than 11% were seen once. The CDR3 runs 16 residues. CDR1 and CDR2 (germline): LNHDA, SQIVND (reference sequence). The V segment lost 4 bases and the J segment 5 bases; nucleotides outside the gene matches: 8. Sequencing input: blood. The TCR sequence derives from a woman aged 60-75 years with Graves' hyperthyroidism. This rearrangement joins TRBV19 to TRBJ1-5; 10 bases match TRBD1. This CDR3 reads CASSTRDRGSHQPQHF. The CDR3 region has the DNA TGTGCCAGTAGTACCCGGGACAGGGGATCCCATCAGCCCCAGCATTTT.